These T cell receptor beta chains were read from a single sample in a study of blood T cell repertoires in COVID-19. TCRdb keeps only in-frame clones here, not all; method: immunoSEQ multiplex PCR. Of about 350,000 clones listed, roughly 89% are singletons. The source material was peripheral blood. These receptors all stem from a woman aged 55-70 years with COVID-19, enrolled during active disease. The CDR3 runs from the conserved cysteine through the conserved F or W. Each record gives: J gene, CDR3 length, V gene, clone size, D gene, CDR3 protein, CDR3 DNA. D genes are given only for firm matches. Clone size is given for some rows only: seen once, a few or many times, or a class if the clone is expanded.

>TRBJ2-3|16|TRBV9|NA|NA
CASSVGRTASTDTQYF
TGTGCCAGCAGCGTAGGACGGACAGCTAGCACAGATACGCAGTATTTT
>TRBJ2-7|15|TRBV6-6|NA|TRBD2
CASSYREGRTYEQYF
TGTGCCAGCAGTTACAGGGAGGGAAGGACCTACGAGCAGTACTTC
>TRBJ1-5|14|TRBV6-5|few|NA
CASSYRGSNQPQHF
TGTGCCAGCAGTTACAGGGGTAGCAATCAGCCCCAGCATTTT
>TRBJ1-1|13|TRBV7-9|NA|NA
CASSPGTYTEAFF
TGTGCCAGCAGCCCAGGGACTTACACTGAAGCTTTCTTT
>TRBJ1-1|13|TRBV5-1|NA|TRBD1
CASTLEGADEAFF
TGCGCCAGCACCCTTGAGGGGGCGGATGAAGCTTTCTTT
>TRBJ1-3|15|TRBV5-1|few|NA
CASSPTVTGGNTIYF
TGCGCCAGCAGCCCCACGGTGACTGGTGGAAACACCATATATTTT
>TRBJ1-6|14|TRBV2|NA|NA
CASSSQVLNSPLHF
TGTGCCAGCAGTAGCCAGGTCCTCAATTCACCCCTCCACTTT
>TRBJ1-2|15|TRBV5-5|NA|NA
CASSQYNREDYGYTF
TGTGCCAGCAGCCAGTACAACAGGGAAGACTATGGCTACACCTTC
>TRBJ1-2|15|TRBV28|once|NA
CASSSIGGAKYGYTF
TGTGCCAGCAGTTCCATTGGGGGGGCCAAGTATGGCTACACCTTC
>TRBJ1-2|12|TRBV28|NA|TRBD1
CASSTTGKSHTF
TGTGCCAGCAGTACGACAGGGAAATCCCACACCTTC
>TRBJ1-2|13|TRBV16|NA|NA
CASNKDRNYGYTF
TGTGCCAGCAATAAAGACAGGAACTATGGCTACACCTTC
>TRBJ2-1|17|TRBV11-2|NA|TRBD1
CASSPAGGGVSYNEQFF
TGTGCCAGCAGCCCCGCAGGGGGCGGGGTATCCTACAATGAGCAGTTCTTC
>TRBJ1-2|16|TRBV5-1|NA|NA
CASSLAVTATNYGYTF
TGCGCCAGCAGCTTGGCCGTCACAGCCACTAACTATGGCTACACCTTC
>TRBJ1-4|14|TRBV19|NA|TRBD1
CASSADRVNEKLFF
TGTGCCAGTAGTGCGGACAGGGTTAATGAAAAACTGTTTTTT
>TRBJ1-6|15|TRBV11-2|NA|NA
CASSLRTQGTSPLHF
TGTGCCAGCAGCTTAAGGACCCAGGGTACTTCACCCCTCCACTTT
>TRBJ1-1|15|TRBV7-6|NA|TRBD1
CASSQRQGKNTEAFF
TGTGCCAGCAGCCAACGACAGGGGAAGAACACTGAAGCTTTCTTT
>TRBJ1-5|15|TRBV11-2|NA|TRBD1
CASSLTQGSNQPQHF
TGTGCCAGCAGCTTAACACAGGGGAGCAATCAGCCCCAGCATTTT
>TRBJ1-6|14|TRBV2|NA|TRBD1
CASSGQGYNSPLHF
TGTGCCAGCAGTGGACAGGGTTATAATTCACCCCTCCACTTT
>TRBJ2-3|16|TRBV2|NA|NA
CASSVRGGGGPDTQYF
TGTGCCAGCAGTGTTCGGGGCGGCGGGGGCCCAGATACGCAGTATTTT
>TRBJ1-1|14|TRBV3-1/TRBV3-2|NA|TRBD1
CASSPTGGGTEAFF
TGTGCCAGCAGCCCAACAGGGGGAGGGACTGAAGCTTTCTTT
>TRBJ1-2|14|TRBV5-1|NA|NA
CASSLDTGLGGYTF
TGCGCCAGCAGCTTGGATACAGGGCTGGGGGGCTACACCTTC
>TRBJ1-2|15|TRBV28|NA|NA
CASRPTVVPNYGYTF
TGTGCCAGCAGGCCCACAGTTGTTCCTAACTATGGCTACACCTTC
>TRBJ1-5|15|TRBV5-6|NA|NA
CASSLGGMENQPQHF
TGTGCCAGCAGCTTGGGAGGGATGGAAAATCAGCCCCAGCATTTT
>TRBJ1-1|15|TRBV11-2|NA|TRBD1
CASSPRDRHTTEAFF
TGTGCCAGCAGCCCGAGGGACAGGCATACAACTGAAGCTTTCTTT
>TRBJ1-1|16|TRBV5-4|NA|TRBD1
CASSFPTGAGSTEAFF
TGTGCCAGCAGCTTCCCGACAGGGGCGGGGAGCACTGAAGCTTTCTTT
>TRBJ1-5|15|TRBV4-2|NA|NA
CASSQEGAENQPQHF
TGTGCCAGCAGCCAAGAAGGGGCAGAAAATCAGCCCCAGCATTTT
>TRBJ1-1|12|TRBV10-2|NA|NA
CASKYGNTEAFF
TGCGCCAGCAAATACGGGAACACTGAAGCTTTCTTT
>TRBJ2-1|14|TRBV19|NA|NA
CASSKQGAYNEQFF
TGTGCCAGTAGTAAACAGGGAGCCTACAATGAGCAGTTCTTC
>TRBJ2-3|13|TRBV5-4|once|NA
CASSLETAYTQYF
TGTGCCAGCAGCTTGGAGACTGCCTATACGCAGTATTTT
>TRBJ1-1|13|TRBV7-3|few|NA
CASSSYKNTEAFF
TGTGCCAGCAGCTCGTACAAGAACACTGAAGCTTTCTTT